The clone carrying this T cell receptor (beta chain) was counted between two and nine times. As yet, its antigen is unknown. TCRdb redid the calling of the RT-PCR reads with MiXCR, one entry per CDR3 protein. The table lists 550,000 to 600,000 distinct CDR3 sequences, about an eighth of them singletons, with roughly 10% in the top ten. This sample was taken from a study of response to subunit inactivated influenza vaccine. General study results and limits: Authors suggested each seasonal flu vaccination may recruit only limited numbers of new T cells.

This sequence originates from a man aged 45-65 years who received an inactivated influenza vaccine. The source material was PBMCs from blood, sampled on the day of vaccination.

The CDR3 DNA follows: TGCAGCGTAAGGGCCGGATCCTACGAGCAGTACTTC. Its translation: CSVRAGSYEQYF. This chain connects TRBV29-1 to TRBJ2-7; D is undetermined. CDR1 SQVTM and CDR2 ANQGSEA come from the germline V gene. CDR3 length: 12 residues. Trimming took 6 bases from V and 1 from J, leaving 10 bases between them.